This T cell receptor beta chain comes out of a study of cytomegalovirus exposure and HLA in healthy donors. Study-wide context: A subsequent analysis reported that the 120 or so validation repertoires were produced on the same platform that had also been used for the roughly 700 first-cohort repertoires.

A remark on this clone: The target antigen is unknown.

Study-wide results and caveats: One later analysis, an examination of the 100 to 150 validation repertoires, found that first-cohort TCR clusters tended to co-occur in them. Reports credit the classifier with highly specific, highly sensitive diagnosis of cytomegalovirus status. Cytomegalovirus-associated status was assigned to some 180 TCR beta chains.

Germline V CDR1 and CDR2: SGHRS, YFSETQ. V shed 2 bases and J shed 2 bases, with 13 bases lying between them. This CDR3 is built from 16 residues. Data came from immunoSEQ multiplex PCR; TCRdb stores just in-frame clones and leaves some out. Among about 280,000 clones listed, 86% were seen once. V is TRBV5-1 and J is TRBJ2-2, with D tentatively TRBD1 (6 bases). What was sequenced was PBMCs. This receptor was obtained from a young woman in good health and CMV-seronegative. This CDR3 is CASSFMSGVNTGELFF. As DNA, the CDR3 is TGCGCCAGCAGCTTCATGTCAGGGGTAAACACCGGGGAGCTGTTTTTT.